A single sample gave rise to the 31 T cell receptor beta chains below, sequenced in a study of T cell responses to AZD1222 COVID-19 vaccine. The protocol was immunoSEQ multiplex PCR, while the TCRdb copy is restricted to in-frame clones and leaves out a portion. The table lists 65,000 to 75,000 clones, roughly 82% of them singletons, with less than 6.5% in the top ten. Sequencing was performed on peripheral blood, taken on day 0 of AZD1222 vaccination. These receptors all stem from an adult in good health.

The V call is TRBV4-1, the J call TRBJ2-7; TRBD2 is a possible D gene (5 bases). Per the germline V gene, CDR1 is MGHRA and CDR2 is YSYEKL. Trimming removed 1 base from V and 7 bases from J, with 14 bases in between. This CDR3 comprises 14 residues. The CDR3 protein is CASSQGPARGEQYF. Here the CDR3 DNA reads TGCGCCAGCAGCCAAGGACCCGCACGGGGAGAGCAGTACTTC.

The genes are TRBV5-1 and TRBJ1-6; 7 nucleotides line up with TRBD1. The ends lost 3 bases at V and 7 bases at J; junction bases unmatched: 7. The CDR3 runs to 15 residues. CDR1 is SGHRS, CDR2 YFSETQ, per germline. CDR3: CASSSTGQVNSPLHF. CDR3 DNA: TGCGCCAGCAGCTCGACCGGACAGGTGAATTCACCCCTCCACTTT.

In regard to this clone: Sequence at one end of the junction differs from germline and may be a read error. The chain is built from TRBV10-2 and TRBJ2-3; D uncertain. Germline loops: CDR1 WSHSY, CDR2 SAAADI. The CDR3 runs to 9 residues. CDR3: CASSPLVCF. DNA of the CDR3: TGCGCCAGCAGCCCCCTAGTGTGCTTT.

The V gene is TRBV10-3, the J gene TRBJ2-1; D not certain. Trimming removed 0 bases at V and 9 bases at J, with 15 bases between. The CDR3 is 15 amino acids. Per germline, CDR1 ENHRY and CDR2 SYGVKD. CDR3 region: CAISESPSSPGEQFF. In nucleotides, the CDR3 is TGTGCCATCAGTGAGTCCCCTTCATCCCCTGGTGAGCAGTTCTTC.

This chain connects TRBV4-1 to TRBJ1-1; tentative D call: TRBD1 (5 bases). Germline assignment: CDR1 MGHRA and CDR2 YSYEKL. There are 18 residues in the CDR3. V dropped 4 bases and J dropped 4 bases, with 25 bases sitting between them. CDR3: CASSLLLPREGTTTEAFF. The CDR3 nucleotides read TGCGCCAGCAGCCTACTTTTACCCAGGGAGGGGACGACCACTGAAGCTTTCTTT.

The rearrangement joins TRBV19 to TRBJ1-3; D not certain. This CDR3 is built from 15 residues. The V and J ends lost 7 bases and 0 bases respectively, with 13 bases between them. CDR1 is LNHDA and CDR2 is SQIVND in the germline V gene (reference sequence). In DNA, the CDR3 is TGTGCCAGTAAGAGGGATCAAGTCTCTGGAAACACCATATATTTT. It codes for CASKRDQVSGNTIYF. The full variable domain, in which reference TRBV19 and TRBJ1-3 provide the parts outside the CDR3, is DGGITQSPKYLFRKEGQNVTLSCEQNLNHDAMYWYRQDPGQGLRLIYYSQIVNDFQKGDIAEGYSVSREKKESFPLTVTSAQKNPTAFYLCASKRDQVSGNTIYFGEGSWLTVV.

This clone was seen only once. This chain uses TRBV3-1 (or the pseudogene TRBV3-2) with TRBJ2-3; 8 bases agree with TRBD1. Germline V CDR1 and CDR2: LGHDT, YNNKEL (reference sequence). The CDR3 loop spans 15 amino acids. V shed 1 base, J shed 0 bases, and the junction held 0 bases outside the gene matches. The CDR3 region has the DNA TGTGCCAGCAGCCAAGGGACAGGGAGCACAGATACGCAGTATTTT. It codes for CASSQGTGSTDTQYF.

The rearrangement uses TRBV30 and TRBJ2-7, with D unresolved. CDR3 size: 12 residues. V gave up 1 base and J gave up 3 bases, with 7 bases separating them. Germline values: CDR1 GTSNPN, CDR2 SVGIG (reference sequence). The CDR3 region is CAWSDSRYEQYF. The DNA of the CDR3 is TGTGCCTGGAGTGATAGCCGCTACGAGCAGTACTTC.

This clone was seen a handful of times. This chain connects TRBV7-3 to TRBJ2-5; 7 nucleotides align to TRBD2. This CDR3 has 13 residues. Germline-derived CDR1 and CDR2 are SGHTA and FQGTGA. V lost 5 bases, J lost 2 bases, and 2 bases stayed unmatched. CDR3 bases: TGTGCCAGCAGCCGGGAGGTACAAGAGACCCAGTACTTC. Protein: CASSREVQETQYF.

This chain links TRBV4-1 with TRBJ2-7; D not certain. The germline CDR1 and CDR2 sequences are MGHRA and YSYEKL. The CDR3 is 15 residues long. Trimming stripped 1 base from V and 2 bases from J, with 12 bases between. The CDR3 is CASSQVSRHTYEQYF. CDR3 nucleotides: TGCGCCAGCAGCCAAGTTTCCCGCCACACCTACGAGCAGTACTTC.

Worth noting for this clone: Other DNA sequences in the same sample also yield this CDR3. This sequence joins TRBV7-3 and TRBJ1-1; no firm D call. The CDR3 has 13 residues. Germline CDR1 SGHTA, CDR2 FQGTGA. Trimming shortened V by 3 bases and J by 1 base, and 6 bases separated the two germline ends. CDR3 DNA sequence: TGTGCCAGCAGCTTGACACCGAACACTGAAGCTTTCTTT. Translation: CASSLTPNTEAFF.

The chain is built from TRBV7-2 and TRBJ1-5; TRBD1 matches 7 bases. The CDR3 sequence is 15 residues long. CDR1 and CDR2 (germline): SGHTA, FQGNSA. The trim removed 4 bases at V and 0 bases at J, leaving 3 bases unmatched. The DNA for the CDR3 is TGTGCCAGCAGCTGGCGACAGGGTAGCAATCAGCCCCAGCATTTT. Protein product: CASSWRQGSNQPQHF.

The genes are TRBV19 and TRBJ1-5; possibly TRBD1 for D (5 bases). Germline-derived CDR1 and CDR2 are LNHDA and SQIVND (reference sequence). The CDR3 sequence is 15 residues long. Trimming took off 10 bases at V and 3 bases at J, with 19 bases between the two ends. This CDR3 is CATDEMGGYNQPQHF. CDR3 DNA sequence: TGTGCCACCGATGAAATGGGGGGATACAATCAGCCCCAGCATTTT.

The rearrangement joins TRBV3-1 (or the pseudogene TRBV3-2) to TRBJ2-1, with TRBD1 as a possible D gene (6 bases). The CDR3 consists of 17 residues. Germline CDR1 reads LGHDT; CDR2 reads YNNKEL (reference sequence). Trimming took 0 bases from V and 7 from J, leaving 19 bases between them. The CDR3 reads CASSQEGGVGIGNEQFF. DNA of the CDR3: TGTGCCAGCAGCCAAGAAGGGGGAGTGGGGATTGGGAATGAGCAGTTCTTC.

The genes are TRBV7-2 and TRBJ2-7; D is unclear. The germline V gene encodes CDR1 SGHTA and CDR2 FQGNSA. The V gene lost 0 bases and the J gene lost 3 bases, with 6 bases spanning the gap. The CDR3 extends over 13 amino acids. CDR3 loop: CASSLAPIYEQYF. CDR3 sequence (DNA): TGTGCCAGCAGCTTAGCGCCGATCTACGAGCAGTACTTC.

This chain joins TRBV2 and TRBJ1-5; D remains ambiguous. This CDR3 is 16 amino acids long. Germline V gene sequence: CDR1 SNHLY, CDR2 FYNNEI. Trimming pared 3 bases from V and 1 base from J, leaving 13 bases between. CDR3 in DNA: TGTGCCAGCAGTGAGATGGGCGGAAGAAGCAATCAGCCCCAGCATTTT. It is translated as CASSEMGGRSNQPQHF.

This clone has only a few counts. This rearrangement joins TRBV11-3 to TRBJ1-2; D is unclear. In germline, CDR1 is SGHNT, CDR2 YENEEA. Trimming shortened V by 5 bases and J by 5 bases, and 12 bases separated the two germline ends. The CDR3 spans 13 residues. The CDR3 coding sequence is TGTGCCAGCAGCGGACGGACGTTATATGGCTACACCTTC. Translating gives CASSGRTLYGYTF.

The CDR3 sequence is CASSSDRGLQYF. The CDR3 DNA sequence: TGTGCCAGCAGCTCGGACAGGGGGTTGCAGTACTTC. The chain recombines TRBV7-9 with TRBJ2-7, with 10 bases fitting TRBD1. The germline V gene has CDR1 SEHNR and CDR2 FQNEAQ (reference sequence). With V trimmed by 4 bases and J by 9 bases, 3 bases remained unmatched. The CDR3 consists of 12 residues.

J is TRBJ1-2 and V is TRBV12-3 or TRBV12-4; D unresolved. This CDR3 is 11 amino acids long. V was pared by 5 bases and J by 3 bases, with 4 bases between. This CDR3 reads CASSDHYGYTF. The DNA of the CDR3 is TGTGCCAGCAGTGATCACTATGGCTACACCTTC.

The CDR3 protein is CAWYPGVNGYGYTF. CDR3 coding DNA: TGTGCCTGGTACCCCGGGGTAAATGGCTATGGCTACACCTTC. The chain combines TRBV30 with TRBJ1-2; D gene uncertain. Germline V gene data show CDR1 as GTSNPN and CDR2 as SVGIG (reference sequence). The germline V and J ends were trimmed by 5 bases and 4 bases, with 17 bases remaining between them. CDR3 length: 14 residues.

The V gene is TRBV18, the J gene TRBJ1-1, with D unresolved. Trimming took off 5 bases at V and 8 bases at J, with 21 bases between the two ends. Germline assignment: CDR1 KGHSH and CDR2 LQKENI. This CDR3 has 15 residues. In DNA form, the CDR3 reads TGTGCCAGCTCAATCCCAGGACTCGGGCGGCTCGAAGCTTTCTTT. Translating gives CASSIPGLGRLEAFF.

In regard to this clone: Compared with germline, one end of the junction differs, possibly owing to a read error. The V call is TRBV20-1, the J call TRBJ2-3; D might be TRBD1 (5 bases). From germline, CDR1 is DFQATT and CDR2 SNEGSKA (reference sequence). This CDR3 region has 11 residues. The CDR3 loop reads CSALNRAGRHF. CDR3 DNA: TGCAGTGCTCTGAATAGGGCAGGGCGGCATTTT.

This chain links TRBV5-1 with TRBJ1-2; TRBD1 matches 10 bases. Germline CDR1 is SGHRS and CDR2 is YFSETQ. The V segment lost 3 bases and the J segment 2 bases; nucleotides outside the gene matches: 4. The CDR3 is 15 residues long. CDR3 nucleotides: TGCGCCAGCAGCTCCACGACAGGGGGCAACTATGGCTACACCTTC. It encodes CASSSTTGGNYGYTF. The entire variable domain, with the rest obtained from reference TRBV5-1 and TRBJ1-2, is as follows: KAGVTQTPRYLIKTRGQQVTLSCSPISGHRSVSWYQQTPGQGLQFLFEYFSETQRNKGNFPGRFSGRQFSNSRSEMNVSTLELGDSALYLCASSSTTGGNYGYTFGSGTRLTVV.

V and J are TRBV6-2 or TRBV6-3 and TRBJ2-7; D is unclear. V lost 5 bases, J lost 4 bases, and 12 bases lay in between. CDR1 and CDR2 from the germline V gene are MNHEY and SVGEGT. The CDR3 runs 13 residues. The CDR3 nucleotides are TGTGCCAGCAGTCCAATCGACGGATACGAGCAGTACTTC. This translates into CASSPIDGYEQYF.

The chain links TRBV9 to TRBJ2-7; 9 positions agree with TRBD1. The CDR3 spans 15 residues. V gave up 4 bases and J gave up 2 bases; unmatched junction bases: 7. Germline CDR1 and CDR2: SGDLS and YYNGEE. The CDR3 region has the DNA TGTGCCAGCAGCACCGGACGGACAGGGGCCTACGAGCAGTACTTC. Its protein is CASSTGRTGAYEQYF.

This clone was picked up a small number of times. This chain links TRBV12-3 or TRBV12-4 with TRBJ1-1; TRBD1 matches 9 bases. V lost 7 bases, J lost 6 bases, and 6 bases stayed unmatched. This CDR3 spans 13 amino acids. CDR3: CASNTQGAAEAFF. CDR3 nucleotides: TGTGCCAGCAACACACAGGGGGCTGCTGAAGCTTTCTTT.

The V gene is TRBV7-3, the J gene TRBJ2-3, with D possibly TRBD2 on 6 matching bases. The CDR3 covers 15 residues. V was shortened by 4 bases and J by 2 bases, with 13 bases between the two germline ends. Germline CDR1 reads SGHTA; CDR2 reads FQGTGA. Here the CDR3 reads CASSSRGGDTDTQYF. CDR3 DNA sequence: TGTGCCAGCAGCTCCCGGGGAGGAGACACAGATACGCAGTATTTT. The full variable domain, with the rest looked up from reference TRBV7-3 and TRBJ2-3, is GAGVSQTPSNKVTEKGKYVELRCDPISGHTALYWYRQSLGQGPEFLIYFQGTGAADDSGLPNDRFFAVRPEGSVSTLKIQRTERGDSAVYLCASSSRGGDTDTQYFGPGTRLTVL.

The chain has TRBV5-1 and TRBJ1-5; D unresolved. This CDR3 is built from 13 residues. The V end lost 1 base, the J end lost 7 bases, and 9 bases lay between the germline ends. CDR1 and CDR2 from the germline V gene are SGHRS and YFSETQ. The DNA of the CDR3 is TGCGCCAGCAGCTTGAATTTTGGGCAGCCCCAGCATTTT. Translation: CASSLNFGQPQHF.

The V and J genes are TRBV6-4 and TRBJ1-6, with no clear D. The CDR3 length is 16 residues. Trimming took 4 bases from V and 10 from J, leaving 20 bases between them. Germline assignment: CDR1 MRHNA and CDR2 SNTAGT. CDR3 residues: CASSATDLVRDSPLHF. DNA of the CDR3: TGTGCCAGCAGTGCAACAGACCTAGTGCGCGACTCACCCCTCCACTTT.

V and J are TRBV9 and TRBJ2-7; D gene uncertain. CDR1 is SGDLS and CDR2 is YYNGEE in the germline V gene. Trimming cost V 4 bases and J 2 bases, with 7 bases left between them. This CDR3 comprises 12 residues. This CDR3 reads CASSSQTYEQYF. In DNA form, the CDR3 reads TGTGCCAGCAGCTCTCAGACCTACGAGCAGTACTTC.

CDR3: CASSSNNQPQHF. The CDR3 DNA sequence: TGTGCCAGCAGCTCGAACAATCAGCCCCAGCATTTT. The gene calls are TRBV2 and TRBJ1-5; no definite D call. Trimming shortened V by 6 bases and J by 3 bases, and 6 bases separated the two germline ends. The germline V gene has CDR1 SNHLY and CDR2 FYNNEI. The CDR3 covers 12 residues.